This TCR beta chain was identified during a study of tumor-infiltrating lymphocytes in localized non-small cell lung cancer. The wider study: Several tumor histologies, both smoking statuses, and some post-neoadjuvant chemotherapy samples were included.

The study, taken as a whole, reports: Only some patients had TCR sequencing, depending on available tissue. Higher tumor T cell infiltration than in uninvolved lung was supported by TCRbeta sequencing. IM1 and IM2 tumors showed no difference in T-cell fraction.

Turning to this clone: Antigen specificity is unknown.

Sequencing used immunoSEQ multiplex PCR; TCRdb keeps in-frame clones, though not all of them. The sample holds about 5,800 clones; 60% to 70% are singletons and the top ten take 14%. With V trimmed by 0 bases and J by 10 bases, 9 bases remained unmatched. The CDR3 runs 13 residues. Per germline, CDR1 GTSNPN and CDR2 SVGIG (reference sequence). The V and J genes are TRBV30 and TRBJ2-7; 7 bases align to TRBD2. The specimen was uninvolved lung tissue not adjacent to the tumor. This TCR was sampled from a human donor with non-small cell lung cancer. The CDR3 reads CAWSVTGGIEQYF. DNA of the CDR3: TGTGCCTGGAGTGTGACGGGAGGAATAGAACAGTACTTC.